The rows below give T cell receptor beta chains drawn from one sample of a study of regulatory T cells in long-lasting Graves disease. TCRdb fed the multiplex PCR reads into MiXCR, producing one record per CDR3 protein. The sample includes approximately 440,000 distinct CDR3 sequences, about 16% of them seen just once. These data also featured in a second study, about T cells in Graves' hyperthyroidism and ophthalmopathy.

The source was peripheral blood mononuclear cells (PBMCs), collected at new diagnosis, from a patient treated with antithyroid drugs. These TCRs come from a man aged 35-49 years with Graves disease. Each CDR3 is given with its conserved first and last residue. D genes are given only for firm matches. A clone size is listed for some rows: how often the clone was seen (once, few, many), or a class if it is expanded.

clone size | J gene | D gene | V gene | CDR3 DNA | CDR3 protein
many | TRBJ2-1 | TRBD2 | TRBV5-1 | TGCGCCAGCAGCTTCGGAGCGGGAGTCAATGAGCAGTTCTTC | CASSFGAGVNEQFF
many | TRBJ2-1 | - | TRBV3-1 | TGTGCCAGCAGCCCGGGACCAAACAATGAGCAGTTCTTC | CASSPGPNNEQFF
many | TRBJ1-1 | TRBD1 | TRBV20-1 | TGCAGTGCTAGAGATTGGACAGGGCTGAGCACTGAAGCTTTCTTT | CSARDWTGLSTEAFF
many | TRBJ2-7 | - | TRBV29-1 | TGCAGCGTTCGGTCTAGCCTGAGCTCCTACGAGCAGTACTTC | CSVRSSLSSYEQYF
- | TRBJ2-5 | TRBD2 | TRBV2 | TGTGCCAGCCTACCGGGACTAGCGGGAGAGGGGGAGACCCAGTACTTC | CASLPGLAGEGETQYF
- | TRBJ1-4 | - | TRBV2 | TGTGCCAGCGCTTACAGGGTCGGGGAAAAACTGTTTTTT | CASAYRVGEKLFF
- | TRBJ2-7 | - | TRBV5-1 | TGTGCCAGCAGCCAGCACGACTACGAGCAGTACTTC | CASSQHDYEQYF
few | TRBJ2-3 | - | TRBV4-2 | TGTGCCAGCGCGGAAGGACGCCTGACAGATACGCAGTATTTT | CASAEGRLTDTQYF
few | TRBJ2-7 | - | TRBV27 | TGTGCCAGCAAGGCGGGTACCTACGAGCAGTACTTC | CASKAGTYEQYF
many | TRBJ2-3 | - | TRBV11-1 | TGTGCCAGCAGCTTAAATGAGGGAGTAGATACGCAGTATTTT | CASSLNEGVDTQYF
- | TRBJ2-2 | - | TRBV5-4 | TGTGCCAGCAGCTTTTTGGGTGGTCCCGGGGAGCTGTTTTTT | CASSFLGGPGELFF
many | TRBJ1-2 | TRBD1 | TRBV18 | TGTGCCAGCTTCCCTGACCGGGACAGGGCTAGTGGCTACACCTTC | CASFPDRDRASGYTF
few | TRBJ2-2 | - | TRBV7-2 | TGTGCCAGCAGCTTAGGGGGCGCAGCGAACACCGGGGAGCTGTTTTTT | CASSLGGAANTGELFF
many | TRBJ2-1 | TRBD2 | TRBV7-8 | TGTGCCAGCAGCAAAGTAGGGACTAGTGGTCTCAATGAGCAGTTCTTC | CASSKVGTSGLNEQFF
- | TRBJ2-7 | TRBD1 | TRBV12-3/TRBV12-4 | TGTGCCAGCAGCGCTAAAGACAGGGGCCACTACGAGCAGTACTTC | CASSAKDRGHYEQYF
many | TRBJ2-1 | TRBD1 | TRBV12-3/TRBV12-4 | TGTGCCAGCAGTTTTTCCGGGACAGTTGCCTACAATGAGCAGTTCTTC | CASSFSGTVAYNEQFF
many | TRBJ1-1 | - | TRBV2 | TGTGCCAGCCCTAGGGGGGAGTACACTGAAGCTTTCTTT | CASPRGEYTEAFF
many | TRBJ2-1 | - | TRBV28 | TGTGCCAGCAGTTTACCTCTCAGCAATGAGCAGTTCTTC | CASSLPLSNEQFF
many | TRBJ2-1 | - | TRBV9 | TGTGCCAGCAGCGGGTACGGGGGGCGCACCTACAATGAGCAGTTCTTC | CASSGYGGRTYNEQFF
many | TRBJ2-2 | TRBD2 | TRBV5-5 | TGTGCCAGCAGCTTGGACGGCGGGAGTTACACCGGGGAGCTGTTTTTT | CASSLDGGSYTGELFF
- | TRBJ2-7 | TRBD2 | TRBV11-2 | TGTGCCAGCAGCTTAGAGGGTCAGCGGGGGTTTTACGAGCAGTACTTC | CASSLEGQRGFYEQYF
many | TRBJ2-2 | TRBD2 | TRBV20-1 | TGCAGTGCCAGGGACTACCCGTACACCGGGGAGCTGTTTTTT | CSARDYPYTGELFF
- | TRBJ2-7 | - | TRBV10-1 | TGCGCCATCCCGCCTTATGGGGGGTCCTACGAGCAGTACTTC | CAIPPYGGSYEQYF
many | TRBJ2-5 | - | TRBV6-2/TRBV6-3 | TGTGCCAGCAGTTACCTTCGGACAGAGACCCAGTACTTC | CASSYLRTETQYF
few | TRBJ2-7 | - | TRBV4-1 | TGCGCCAGCAGCCGCCAGGTGGGGGACTACGAGCAGTACTTC | CASSRQVGDYEQYF
- | TRBJ2-5 | TRBD2 | TRBV7-9 | TGTGCCAGCAGCTTAGATGTAGCGGGATATCAGGAGACCCAGTACTTC | CASSLDVAGYQETQYF
many | TRBJ1-6 | - | TRBV20-1 | TGCAGTGCTCTCGACGTGACTAATTCACCCCTCCACTTT | CSALDVTNSPLHF
many | TRBJ2-1 | TRBD2 | TRBV19 | TGTGCCAGTAGTATAGGGCTAGCGGGCGCCAATGAGCAGTTCTTC | CASSIGLAGANEQFF
- | TRBJ2-1 | TRBD2 | TRBV24-1 | TGTGCCACCAAGGGACTAGGGGGTGGTGAGCAGTTCTTC | CATKGLGGGEQFF
- | TRBJ2-3 | TRBD2 | TRBV24-1 | TGTGCCACCAGTGAATCCGGGACTAGCGGGAGTCGGACAGATACGCAGTATTTT | CATSESGTSGSRTDTQYF
- | TRBJ2-1 | TRBD2 | TRBV11-2 | TGTGCCAGCAGTTCCGGGACTAGCGGGAGGGCCGGCAATGAGCAGTTCTTC | CASSSGTSGRAGNEQFF
few | TRBJ2-3 | - | TRBV7-9 | TGTGCCAGCAGCTCCTCCGACACATCTAGCACAGATACGCAGTATTTT | CASSSSDTSSTDTQYF
few | TRBJ2-3 | - | TRBV15 | TGTGCCACCAGCACCTCTCCGCTGGACACCACGCAGTATTTT | CATSTSPLDTTQYF
- | TRBJ2-7 | TRBD1 | TRBV24-1 | TGTGCCACCAGTGATCCACAGGGGAACGAGCAGTACTTC | CATSDPQGNEQYF
few | TRBJ2-1 | TRBD1 | TRBV5-1 | TGCGCCAGCGGCCGCACGGACAGGGGGATTTACAATGAGCAGTTCTTC | CASGRTDRGIYNEQFF
many | TRBJ2-1 | TRBD1 | TRBV2 | TGTGCCAGCAGTGAAGACAGGGGGCAAGTAATAAGGCAGTTCTTC | CASSEDRGQVIRQFF
many | TRBJ1-1 | - | TRBV3-1 | TGTGCCAGCAGCCAAGCGGCAGGGAGTACCACTGAAGCTTTCTTT | CASSQAAGSTTEAFF
many | TRBJ2-1 | - | TRBV5-1 | TGCGCCAGCAGCTTGATGGCCGACCCTAATGAGCAGTTCTTC | CASSLMADPNEQFF
once | TRBJ1-2 | - | TRBV7-9 | TGTGCCAGCAGCTTGCGGGGTGTGCCGGAGGATGGCTACACCTTC | CASSLRGVPEDGYTF
many | TRBJ2-1 | TRBD2 | TRBV28 | TGTGCCAGCAGTTTTAGCGGGAGACCCGGCAATGAGCAGTTCTTC | CASSFSGRPGNEQFF
many | TRBJ2-5 | - | TRBV7-8 | TGTGCCAGCAGCTTAGGACAGTTTTCGTGGGAGACCCAGTACTTC | CASSLGQFSWETQYF
few | TRBJ1-4 | - | TRBV12-3/TRBV12-4 | TGTGCCAGCAGGATTAAACTGTTTTTT | CASRIKLFF
many | TRBJ2-7 | - | TRBV12-3/TRBV12-4 | TGTGCCAGCAGTTGGGGTCCCACCTACGAGCAGTACTTC | CASSWGPTYEQYF
many | TRBJ2-7 | TRBD2 | TRBV7-2 | TGTGCCAGCAGCTTAGAACTAGCGGGAGACTACGAGCAGTACTTC | CASSLELAGDYEQYF
many | TRBJ2-3 | TRBD1 | TRBV5-1 | TGCGCCAGCAGCCTTTTGGGACAGACCACAGATACGCAGTATTTT | CASSLLGQTTDTQYF
many | TRBJ2-7 | TRBD2 | TRBV28 | TGTGCCAGCAACCCTACTCCCCTAGCGGGAACATACGAGCAGTACTTC | CASNPTPLAGTYEQYF
- | TRBJ2-2 | - | TRBV20-1 | TGCAGTGCTAGTCTAGCTGGGTCCGGGGAGCTGTTTTTT | CSASLAGSGELFF
- | TRBJ2-3 | TRBD2 | TRBV3-1 | TGTGCCAGCAGCCCGGCCTTAGCGGGAACCACAGATACGCAGTATTTT | CASSPALAGTTDTQYF
many | TRBJ2-1 | TRBD1 | TRBV20-1 | TGCAGTGCTCTGTGGGGAAGGGGGCGTGGGAATGAGCAGTTCTTC | CSALWGRGRGNEQFF
few | TRBJ1-2 | - | TRBV11-2 | TGTGCCAGCAGCTCGTCAGGTTTTGGCTACACCTTC | CASSSSGFGYTF
few | TRBJ2-7 | TRBD2 | TRBV9 | TGTGCCAGCAGCGTGGCCGGGAGGGGTGAGCAGTACTTC | CASSVAGRGEQYF
few | TRBJ1-1 | - | TRBV28 | TGTGCCAGCCGCCCCCCGACAGAGAACACTGAAGCTTTCTTT | CASRPPTENTEAFF
many | TRBJ1-5 | - | TRBV28 | TGTGCCAGCAGCTACCGGGGCAGCGGTCAGCCCCAGCATTTT | CASSYRGSGQPQHF
many | TRBJ2-7 | TRBD1 | TRBV20-1 | TGCAGTGCCCCTTCTTGGGACAGGGAAAGCGACGAGCAGTACTTC | CSAPSWDRESDEQYF
few | TRBJ1-3 | - | TRBV2 | TGTGCCAGCAGTGAATTGACAGGAAACACCATATATTTT | CASSELTGNTIYF
once | TRBJ2-5 | TRBD2 | TRBV6-2/TRBV6-3 | TGCGCCAGCGGGGCCCCGTGGGGAGAGACCCAGTACTTC | CASGAPWGETQYF
- | TRBJ2-5 | - | TRBV24-1 | TGTGCCACCAGTGCGGGGTACCAAGAGACCCAGTACTTC | CATSAGYQETQYF